This T cell receptor (beta chain) was recovered during a study of CD8+ T cells in alopecia areata. About the research overall: Treated patients took oral tofacitinib at 5 to 10 mg twice daily. Study-level results: Among the top 100, expanded CD8+ clones, as well as scalp clonality, were significantly decreased by tofacitinib. For lesional scalp, especially alopecia totalis/universalis, clonality was higher than in normal scalp. Patients showed less clear TCR sequence sharing than mice, possibly partly because of HLA diversity.

Comment on this clone: The antigen is not known.

Extraction of RNA preceded its reverse transcription into cDNA, which served as the sequencing template. Measured with immunoSEQ multiplex PCR; TCRdb has only the in-frame clones, and not every one. The table records about 94,000 clones, over 70% of them present only once. The germline gives CDR1 MGHDK, CDR2 SYGVNS. V lost 1 base to trimming and J lost 5 bases, with 14 bases between them. The CDR3 consists of 15 residues. Noted treatment: oral pan-JAK inhibitor, 5-10 mg twice daily. This sequence joins TRBV25-1 and TRBJ1-1, with a tentative D call TRBD1 (5 bases). The sequence was obtained from a human donor with alopecia areata. The input for sequencing was CD8+ T cells sorted from blood, taken at approximately week 45, from a patient treated with tofacitinib. For the CDR3, the DNA is TGTGCCAGCAGTGAATTGGAAGGGGAAGGAACTGAAGCTTTCTTT. Residues: CASSELEGEGTEAFF.